This TCR beta chain comes out of a study of blood T cell repertoires in COVID-19. In the original processing: Reference gene primer amplification in the assay estimated nucleated cell counts. The assay was immunoSEQ multiplex PCR, and TCRdb's table has in-frame clones only and misses some. The DNA was the basis for D and trimming; V, J and clone size are from that table. This sample has 48,000 or so clones; 85% occur once, and the top ten carry approximately 5.6%. Sequences were obtained from peripheral blood. The receptor comes from a woman aged 60-75 years with acute or convalescent COVID-19.

The CDR3 nucleotides are TGCAGCGTTGATTCGGTGGTGACAGGCGGAAACACCATATATTTT. Translating gives CSVDSVVTGGNTIYF. The chain links TRBV29-1 to TRBJ1-3; tentative D call: TRBD1 (6 bases). CDR3 length: 15 amino acids. The V gene's germline CDR1 is SQVTM and CDR2 ANQGSEA. V lost 3 bases to trimming and J lost 4 bases, with 16 bases between them. The full variable domain, completed using reference TRBV29-1 and TRBJ1-3, is SAVISQKPSRDICQRGTSLTIQCQVDSQVTMMFWYRQQPGQSLTLIATANQGSEATYESGFVIDKFPISRPNLTFSTLTVSNMSPEDSSIYLCSVDSVVTGGNTIYFGEGSWLTVV.